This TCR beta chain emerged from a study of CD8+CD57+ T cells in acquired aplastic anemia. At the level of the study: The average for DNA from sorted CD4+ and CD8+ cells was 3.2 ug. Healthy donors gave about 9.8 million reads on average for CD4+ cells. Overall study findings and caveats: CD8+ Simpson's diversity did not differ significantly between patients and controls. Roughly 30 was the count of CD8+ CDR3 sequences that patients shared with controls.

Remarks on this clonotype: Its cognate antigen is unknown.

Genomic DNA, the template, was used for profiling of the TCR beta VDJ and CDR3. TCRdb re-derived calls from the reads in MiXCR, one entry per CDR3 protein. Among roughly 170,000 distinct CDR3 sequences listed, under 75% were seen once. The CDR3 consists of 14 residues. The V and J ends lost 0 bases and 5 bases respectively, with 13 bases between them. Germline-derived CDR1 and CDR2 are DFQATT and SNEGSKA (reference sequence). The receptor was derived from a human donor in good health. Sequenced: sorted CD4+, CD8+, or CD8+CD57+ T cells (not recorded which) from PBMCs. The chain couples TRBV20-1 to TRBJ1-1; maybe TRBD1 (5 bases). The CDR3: CSARDFRVQTEAFF. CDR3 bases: TGCAGTGCTAGAGATTTCAGGGTACAGACTGAAGCTTTCTTT.